Listed here are 27 T cell receptor beta chains from one sample, sequenced in a study of blood T cell repertoires in COVID-19. Data came from immunoSEQ multiplex PCR; TCRdb stores just in-frame clones and leaves some out. Here the sample spans about 180,000 clones, 83% being singletons. The sequenced sample consisted of peripheral blood. The receptors shown here come from a human donor in a cohort sampled during active COVID-19.

This chain links TRBV5-1 with TRBJ2-1, with 7 bases that match TRBD1. The ends lost 3 bases at V and 0 bases at J; junction bases unmatched: 9. The length of the CDR3 is 17 residues. In germline, CDR1 is SGHRS, CDR2 YFSETQ. CDR3 protein: CASSSGQLTSSYNEQFF. The CDR3 DNA reads TGCGCCAGCAGCTCGGGACAGCTCACGAGCTCCTACAATGAGCAGTTCTTC.

This clone has only a few counts. The chain couples TRBV9 to TRBJ1-2; 10 nucleotides match TRBD1. Germline trimming cut 3 bases from V and 2 bases from J; bases unmatched to any gene: 10. Germline V gene sequence: CDR1 SGDLS, CDR2 YYNGEE. The CDR3 spans 17 residues. CDR3 bases: TGTGCCAGCAGCGCCCCGGACAGGGGGTCCTCGAACTATGGCTACACCTTC. Residues: CASSAPDRGSSNYGYTF.

V is TRBV5-4 and J is TRBJ2-5; D gene ambiguous. The CDR3 extends over 13 amino acids. V lost 0 bases, J lost 2 bases, and 5 bases lay in between. Germline values: CDR1 SGHNT, CDR2 YYREEE (reference sequence). In nucleotides, the CDR3 is TGTGCCAGCAGCTTGGGGCAGCAAGAGACCCAGTACTTC. Its translation is CASSLGQQETQYF.

The J gene is TRBJ2-7, the V gene TRBV7-2, with TRBD1 identical over 10 bases. V lost 1 base, J lost 2 bases, and 2 bases stayed unmatched. The CDR3 extends over 15 amino acids. Germline V gene lookup returns CDR1 SGHTA and CDR2 FQGNSA. The CDR3 protein is CASSLGTGGPYEQYF. The CDR3 bases are TGTGCCAGCAGCTTAGGGACAGGGGGTCCCTACGAGCAGTACTTC.

This sequence joins TRBV27 and TRBJ1-6, with D tentatively TRBD1 (5 bases). The CDR3 runs 17 residues. Trimming left V 6 bases short and J 3 bases short, with 18 bases between. Germline V gives CDR1 MNHEY, CDR2 SMNVEV (reference sequence). The CDR3 nucleotides read TGTGCCAGCAGCGGGGGGAATCGGGGCTTCTATAATTCACCCCTCCACTTT. It translates to CASSGGNRGFYNSPLHF.

CDR3 DNA: TGTGCCAGCAGTGTACAGGGGAGCAATCAGCCCCAGCATTTT. Protein: CASSVQGSNQPQHF. The genes are TRBV2 and TRBJ1-5; 7 nucleotides align to TRBD1. Losses at the gene ends were 4 bases for V and 1 base for J; bases not matched to a gene: 1. The CDR3 spans 14 residues. Germline CDR1 and CDR2: SNHLY and FYNNEI. Combining the CDR3 with reference TRBV2 and TRBJ1-5 gives the whole variable domain EPEVTQTPSHQVTQMGQEVILRCVPISNHLYFYWYRQILGQKVEFLVSFYNNEISEKSEIFDDQFSVERPDGSNFTLKIRSTKLEDSAMYFCASSVQGSNQPQHFGDGTRLSIL.

V gene TRBV7-3 combines with J gene TRBJ1-3, with D perhaps TRBD1 (6 bases). Trimming took off 5 bases at V and 2 bases at J, with 13 bases between the two ends. This CDR3 region has 15 residues. Per germline, CDR1 SGHTA and CDR2 FQGTGA. The CDR3 coding sequence is TGTGCCAGCAGCGCTGGACAGTCTACTGGAAACACCATATATTTT. As protein: CASSAGQSTGNTIYF.

This rearrangement joins TRBV2 to TRBJ1-6; 7 bases fit TRBD1. Germline V gene sequence: CDR1 SNHLY, CDR2 FYNNEI. With 3 bases clipped from V and 2 bases from J, the junction kept 7 bases outside the gene matches. The CDR3 has 17 amino acids. The CDR3 DNA reads TGTGCCAGCAGTGACGTAACAGGGGCAACCTATAATTCACCCCTCCACTTT. Translation gives CASSDVTGATYNSPLHF.

The gene calls are TRBV4-2 and TRBJ2-2; a possible D gene is TRBD2 (5 bases). CDR3 length: 14 amino acids. Between the trimmed V and J ends, which lost 4 bases and 3 bases, there was a span of 9 bases. Germline CDR1 LGHNA, CDR2 YNFKEQ. Written as DNA, the CDR3 is TGTGCCAGCAGCCCCCGGGGAGACACCGGGGAGCTGTTTTTT. Translated, it gives CASSPRGDTGELFF.

The chain joins TRBV19 to TRBJ1-3; 11 positions match TRBD1. J lost 2 bases, V lost 4 bases, and 4 bases had no gene match. The germline V gene has CDR1 LNHDA and CDR2 SQIVND (reference sequence). CDR3 size: 16 residues. CDR3: CASSTPGQGAGNTIYF. In DNA, the CDR3 is TGTGCCAGTAGTACCCCGGGACAGGGGGCTGGAAACACCATATATTTT.

This chain joins TRBV19 and TRBJ1-6, with D possibly TRBD1 on 5 matching bases. This CDR3 has 16 residues. Looked up from germline, CDR1 is LNHDA and CDR2 is SQIVND (reference sequence). The V and J ends lost 0 bases and 10 bases respectively, with 16 bases between them. The CDR3 DNA sequence: TGTGCCAGTAGTATAGAGGCCAGGGAATTGGGATCACCCCTCCACTTT. It yields the protein CASSIEARELGSPLHF.

This sequence joins TRBV2 and TRBJ2-6; D remains unclear. Germline V gene sequence: CDR1 SNHLY, CDR2 FYNNEI. Deletions cut 4 bases from V and 0 bases from J, with 7 bases between. The CDR3 contains 15 residues. CDR3 residues: CASSVGFSGANVLTF. The CDR3 DNA is TGTGCCAGCAGTGTCGGGTTCTCTGGGGCCAACGTCCTGACTTTC.

The chain employs TRBV27 and TRBJ2-7, with 13 nucleotides matching TRBD2. The CDR3 sequence is 15 residues long. Germline V gene data show CDR1 as MNHEY and CDR2 as SMNVEV (reference sequence). Trimming at V came to 10 bases and at J to 7 bases, leaving 13 bases not matched to a gene. The CDR3 nucleotides read TGTGCCACCTTCGGGACTAGCGGGAACCTACGGGAGCAGTACTTC. It encodes CATFGTSGNLREQYF.

CDR3 bases: TGCGCCAGCAGCCAAGGGGAGCGCGGGGAGCAGTTCTTC. It encodes CASSQGERGEQFF. The chain has TRBV4-3 and TRBJ2-1; maybe TRBD2 (5 bases). With 1 base removed from V and 10 bases from J, the gap between germline ends came to 11 bases. The CDR3 is 13 residues long. The V gene's germline CDR1 is LGHNA and CDR2 YSLEER.

The chain links TRBV6-6 to TRBJ1-1; D unclear. V was shortened by 4 bases and J by 4 bases, with 16 bases between the two germline ends. The CDR3 runs to 15 residues. CDR1 and CDR2 from the germline V gene are MNHNY and SVGAGI (reference sequence). The CDR3 region has the DNA TGTGCCAGCAGTTCCAAGGGCCTCGGGAGCACTGAAGCTTTCTTT. Protein product: CASSSKGLGSTEAFF.

The rearrangement links TRBV3-1 (or the pseudogene TRBV3-2) to TRBJ1-1; no clear D. This CDR3 spans 13 amino acids. Germline V gives CDR1 LGHDT, CDR2 YNNKEL (reference sequence). The V end lost 3 bases, the J end lost 4 bases, and 9 bases lay between the germline ends. The CDR3 DNA follows: TGTGCCAGCAGCCAGCGGATGGGCACTGAAGCTTTCTTT. Protein sequence: CASSQRMGTEAFF.

The rearrangement links TRBV19 to TRBJ2-3, with 8 bases aligning to TRBD2. From germline, CDR1 is LNHDA and CDR2 SQIVND (reference sequence). The CDR3 loop spans 16 amino acids. Losses at the gene ends were 3 bases for V and 1 base for J; bases not matched to a gene: 6. The CDR3 nucleotides are TGTGCCAGTAGTATCGGCCGGGGGGGCGGCACAGATACGCAGTATTTT. Its translation is CASSIGRGGGTDTQYF.

This rearrangement joins TRBV7-2 to TRBJ1-4; 8 bases map to TRBD1. The CDR3 loop spans 17 amino acids. V shed 0 bases, J shed 3 bases, and the junction held 6 bases outside the gene matches. Germline-derived CDR1 and CDR2 are SGHTA and FQGNSA. CDR3 bases: TGTGCCAGCAGCTTAGCCCCCAGGGGGCCCCCTAATGAAAAACTGTTTTTT. Translating it yields CASSLAPRGPPNEKLFF.

The chain carries TRBV9 and TRBJ1-2, with D possibly TRBD1 on 6 matching bases. Germline V gene data show CDR1 as SGDLS and CDR2 as YYNGEE. V was cut by 5 bases and J by 6 bases, with 14 bases left in between. The CDR3 spans 13 residues. CDR3 bases: TGTGCCAGCAGGCAGGGAGGGGGTGATGGCTACACCTTC. Protein sequence: CASRQGGGDGYTF.

The J gene is TRBJ2-1, the V gene TRBV4-1; TRBD1 is a possible D gene (6 bases). Germline V gene sequence: CDR1 MGHRA, CDR2 YSYEKL. V was clipped by 1 base and J by 4 bases, with 14 bases between them. The CDR3 runs 16 residues. The CDR3: CASSQAPSRGYNEQFF. The CDR3 nucleotides read TGCGCCAGCAGCCAAGCCCCTAGCAGGGGTTACAATGAGCAGTTCTTC.

This clone has a single count. The gene calls are TRBV4-1 and TRBJ2-7; no reliable D call. The CDR3 loop spans 15 amino acids. CDR1 and CDR2 from the germline V gene are MGHRA and YSYEKL. With 1 base removed from V and 0 bases from J, the gap between germline ends came to 10 bases. CDR3 sequence (DNA): TGCGCCAGCAGCCAAGGTCAGCACAGCTCCTACGAGCAGTACTTC. Translated, it gives CASSQGQHSSYEQYF.

The V gene is TRBV6-4, the J gene TRBJ1-1, with D maybe TRBD1 (6 bases). Trimming removed 0 bases at V and 5 bases at J, with 13 bases between. CDR1 is MRHNA and CDR2 is SNTAGT in the germline V gene. CDR3 size: 15 residues. CDR3 coding DNA: TGTGCCAGCAGTGACTCACAGGGTGAGGGGACTGAAGCTTTCTTT. Translating gives CASSDSQGEGTEAFF.

The J gene is TRBJ2-2, the V gene TRBV7-3; TRBD2 is a possible D gene (6 bases). Trimming left V 10 bases short and J 0 bases short, with 12 bases between. This CDR3 region has 14 residues. CDR1 and CDR2 (germline): SGHTA, FQGTGA. CDR3 sequence: CATAAGSNTGELFF. The CDR3 region has the DNA TGTGCCACTGCTGCGGGATCGAACACCGGGGAGCTGTTTTTT.

This rearrangement joins TRBV6-5 to TRBJ1-5, with unresolved D. The CDR3 extends over 13 amino acids. Trimming removed 7 bases at V and 3 bases at J, with 10 bases between. The V gene's germline CDR1 is MNHEY and CDR2 SVGAGI. This chain's CDR3 is CASKIEFNQPQHF. The CDR3 coding sequence is TGTGCCAGCAAAATCGAGTTCAATCAGCCCCAGCATTTT.

Details on this clone: A read error is possible here, since a much larger clone lies one base away. The sample holds other DNA sequences that translate to the same CDR3. V usage is TRBV28 and J usage is TRBJ1-2; D is perhaps TRBD1 (6 bases). Germline V gene sequence: CDR1 MDHEN, CDR2 SYDVKM. This CDR3 has 13 amino acids. The ends were cut back, 2 bases at V and 2 bases at J, with 6 bases in the middle. The chain's CDR3 is CASSLTGNYGYTF. CDR3 DNA sequence: TGTGCCAGCAGTTTAACAGGGAACTATGGCTACACCTTC.

The V and J genes are TRBV7-2 and TRBJ2-3, with a possible D match to TRBD2 (5 bases). Trimming cost V 8 bases and J 1 base, with 22 bases left between them. Looked up from germline, CDR1 is SGHTA and CDR2 is FQGNSA. The CDR3 extends over 17 amino acids. CDR3: CASLRGMASRGTDTQYF. The CDR3 nucleotides are TGTGCCAGCCTCAGAGGAATGGCTAGCCGGGGCACAGATACGCAGTATTTT.

V usage is TRBV7-3 and J usage is TRBJ2-7; TRBD2 aligns across 12 bases. Looked up from germline, CDR1 is SGHTA and CDR2 is FQGTGA. The CDR3 extends over 14 amino acids. V lost 5 bases and J lost 4; bases outside the gene matches: 3. The CDR3 sequence: CASSPSGRVYEQYF. The CDR3, as DNA: TGTGCCAGCAGCCCTAGCGGGAGGGTATACGAGCAGTACTTC.